Included here is one TCR beta chain sequence, with context. Its antigen is currently unknown. These data originate in a study of blood T cells in healthy people across ages. The study drew donors from healthy Caucasian individuals in Russia aged roughly 6 to 100. A second PCR of 7 to 11 cycles used a sample-barcoded 5' primer and a J-beta primer mix. Every sample produced at least 2.5 million CDR3-containing paired-end reads. One entry per CDR3 protein results from TCRdb running MiXCR on the 5' RACE reads. The sample lists over a million distinct CDR3 sequences; more than 35% were seen once. General study results and limits: No conclusive comparison of naive versus antigen-experienced cells was possible with unsorted PBMCs.

The CDR3 consists of 13 residues. Deletions cut 4 bases from V and 2 bases from J, with 7 bases between. Germline values: CDR1 KGHDR, CDR2 SFDVKD. V and J are TRBV24-1 and TRBJ2-5; D is uncertain. The sequence was collected from a woman aged 60-75 years in good health. The source material was blood. The DNA for the CDR3 is TGTGCCACCAGTGACTTACTTCAAGAGACCCAGTACTTC. Translated, it gives CATSDLLQETQYF.